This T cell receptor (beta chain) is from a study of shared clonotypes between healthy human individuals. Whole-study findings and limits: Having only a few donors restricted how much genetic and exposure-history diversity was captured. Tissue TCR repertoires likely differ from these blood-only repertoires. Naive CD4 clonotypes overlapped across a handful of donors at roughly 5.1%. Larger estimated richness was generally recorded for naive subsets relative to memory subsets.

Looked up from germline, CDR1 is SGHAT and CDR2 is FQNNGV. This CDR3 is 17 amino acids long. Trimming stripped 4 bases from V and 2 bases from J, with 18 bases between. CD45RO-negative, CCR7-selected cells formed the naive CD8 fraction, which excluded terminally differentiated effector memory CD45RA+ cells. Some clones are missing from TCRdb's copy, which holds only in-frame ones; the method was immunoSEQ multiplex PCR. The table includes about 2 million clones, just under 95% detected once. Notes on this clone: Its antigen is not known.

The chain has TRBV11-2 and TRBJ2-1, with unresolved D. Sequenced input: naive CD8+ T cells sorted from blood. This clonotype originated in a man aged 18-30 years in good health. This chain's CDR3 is CASSSDLGRRPYNEQFF. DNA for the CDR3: TGTGCCAGCAGCTCCGATTTAGGTCGGCGGCCCTACAATGAGCAGTTCTTC. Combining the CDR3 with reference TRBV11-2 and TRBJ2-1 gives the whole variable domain EAGVAQSPRYKIIEKRQSVAFWCNPISGHATLYWYQQILGQGPKLLIQFQNNGVVDDSQLPKDRFSAERLKGVDSTLKIQPAKLEDSAVYLCASSSDLGRRPYNEQFFGPGTRLTVL.